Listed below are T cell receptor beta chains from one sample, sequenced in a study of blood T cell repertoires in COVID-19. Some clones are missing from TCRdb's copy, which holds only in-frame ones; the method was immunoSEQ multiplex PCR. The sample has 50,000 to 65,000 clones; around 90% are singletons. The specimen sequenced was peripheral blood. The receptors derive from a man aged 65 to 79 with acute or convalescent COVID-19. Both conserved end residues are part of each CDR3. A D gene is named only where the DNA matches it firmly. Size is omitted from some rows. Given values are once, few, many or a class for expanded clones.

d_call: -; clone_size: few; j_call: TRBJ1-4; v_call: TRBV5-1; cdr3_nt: TGCGCCAGCAGCTATGGTCAGGGAAGGGGTAGAGCAACTAATGAAAAACTGTTTTTT; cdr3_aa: CASSYGQGRGRATNEKLFF
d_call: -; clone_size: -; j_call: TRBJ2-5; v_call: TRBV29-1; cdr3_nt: TGCAGCGTGAGGGTCTCCGGAGAGACCCAGTACTTC; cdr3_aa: CSVRVSGETQYF
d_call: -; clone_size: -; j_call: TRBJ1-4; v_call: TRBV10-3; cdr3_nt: TGTGCCAGCACCTCAGCCGGGACTACTAATGAAAAACTGTTTTTT; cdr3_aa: CASTSAGTTNEKLFF
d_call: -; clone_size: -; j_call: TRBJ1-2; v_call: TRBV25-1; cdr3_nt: TGTGCCAGCAGGGGTTGGCAGACAGACAACTATGGCTACACCTTC; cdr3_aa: CASRGWQTDNYGYTF
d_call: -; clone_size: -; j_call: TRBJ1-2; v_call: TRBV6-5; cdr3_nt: TGTGCCAGCAGTCCCCCCGGGAATGGCTATGGCTACACCTTC; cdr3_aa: CASSPPGNGYGYTF
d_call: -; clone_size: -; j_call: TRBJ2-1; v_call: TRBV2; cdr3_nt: TGTGCCAGCAGTGCCCCTCTCCAGGAGGGAATCAATGAGCAGTTCTTC; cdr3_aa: CASSAPLQEGINEQFF
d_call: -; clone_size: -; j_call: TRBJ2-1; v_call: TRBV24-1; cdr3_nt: TGTGCCGCCGCTCCTCGAGCAGGGGGGATAAGTGAGCAGTTCTTC; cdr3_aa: CAAAPRAGGISEQFF
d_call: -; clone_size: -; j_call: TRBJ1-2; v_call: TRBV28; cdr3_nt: TGTGCCAGCAGTTCCCGGGGCTATGGCTACACCTTC; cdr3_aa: CASSSRGYGYTF
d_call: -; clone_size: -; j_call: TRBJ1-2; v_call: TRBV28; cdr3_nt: TGTGCCAGCAGTTCCTTGGGGGCACGTCTAGGCTACACCTTC; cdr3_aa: CASSSLGARLGYTF
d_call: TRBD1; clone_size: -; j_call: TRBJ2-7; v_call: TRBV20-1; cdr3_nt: TGCAGTGCTAGTCCCCCCGGGACAGGGTCCTACGAGCAGTACTTC; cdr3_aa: CSASPPGTGSYEQYF
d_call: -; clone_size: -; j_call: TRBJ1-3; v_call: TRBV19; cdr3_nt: TGTGCCAGTAGTCCCCTTTTTGGAAACACCATATATTTT; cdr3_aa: CASSPLFGNTIYF
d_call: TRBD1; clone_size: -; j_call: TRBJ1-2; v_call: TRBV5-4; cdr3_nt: TGTGCCAGCAGTCGACAGGGGGTGGTCTATGGCTACACCTTC; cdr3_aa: CASSRQGVVYGYTF
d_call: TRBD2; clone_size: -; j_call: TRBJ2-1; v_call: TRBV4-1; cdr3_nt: TGCGCCAGCAGGGGGGAAGCGGGAGTCTATGAGCAGTTCTTC; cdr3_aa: CASRGEAGVYEQFF
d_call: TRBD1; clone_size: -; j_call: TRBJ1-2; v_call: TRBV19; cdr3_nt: TGTGCCAGTAGTTCAACAGGGGTACTAGGTGGCTACACCTTC; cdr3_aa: CASSSTGVLGGYTF
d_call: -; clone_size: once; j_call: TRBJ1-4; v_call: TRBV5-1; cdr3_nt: TGCGCCAGCAGTGTCCGAGGGGAGGGTGAAAAACTGTTTTTT; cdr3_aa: CASSVRGEGEKLFF
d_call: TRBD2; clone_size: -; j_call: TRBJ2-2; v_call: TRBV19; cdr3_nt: TGTGCCAGTATTATGGGACTAGTTGGTCCCGGGGAGCTGTTTTTT; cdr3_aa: CASIMGLVGPGELFF
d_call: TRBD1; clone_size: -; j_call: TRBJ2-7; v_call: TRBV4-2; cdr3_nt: TGTGCCAGCAGCTCCCGGACAGGGGGTCAGGACGAGCAGTACTTC; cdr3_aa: CASSSRTGGQDEQYF
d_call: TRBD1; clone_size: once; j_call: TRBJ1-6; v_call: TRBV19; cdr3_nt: TGTGCCAGTACCAATCCGCAGGGGGCGAGTGGGCCCCTCCACTTT; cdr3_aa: CASTNPQGASGPLHF
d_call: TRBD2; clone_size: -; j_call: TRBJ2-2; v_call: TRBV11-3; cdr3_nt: TGTGCCAGCAGCTTAGTCTTAGCGGGAAGGTCCGGGGAGCTGTTTTTT; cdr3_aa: CASSLVLAGRSGELFF
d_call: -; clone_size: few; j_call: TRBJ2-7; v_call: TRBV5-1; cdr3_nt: TGCGCCAGCAGCTGGAGGGACTCCGCCTACGAGCAGTACTTC; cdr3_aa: CASSWRDSAYEQYF
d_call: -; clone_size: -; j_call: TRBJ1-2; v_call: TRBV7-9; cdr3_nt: TGTGCCAGCAGCCTAACAGGGACCTATGGCTACACCTTC; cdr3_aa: CASSLTGTYGYTF
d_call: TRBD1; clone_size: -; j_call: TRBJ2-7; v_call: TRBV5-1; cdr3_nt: TGCGCCAGCAGCTTGGGGACAGGGGAATGGGAGCAGTACTTC; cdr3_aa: CASSLGTGEWEQYF
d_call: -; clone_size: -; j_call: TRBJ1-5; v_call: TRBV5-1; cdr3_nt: TGCGCCAGCAGCCCACTGGGAGGGAGGCAGCCCCAGCATTTT; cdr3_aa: CASSPLGGRQPQHF
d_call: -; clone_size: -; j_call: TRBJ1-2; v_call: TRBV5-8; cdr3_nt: TGTGCCAGCAGCTTTCGGACAGACTTTCATGGCTACACCTTC; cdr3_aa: CASSFRTDFHGYTF
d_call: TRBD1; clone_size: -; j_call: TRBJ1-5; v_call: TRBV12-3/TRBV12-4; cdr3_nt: TGTGCCAGCAGTACGAACAGGGGGCAACCCCAGCATTTT; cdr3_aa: CASSTNRGQPQHF
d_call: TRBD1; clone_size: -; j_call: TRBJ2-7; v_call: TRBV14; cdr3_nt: TGTGCCAGCAGTCCCACAGGGGATTGGTACGAGCAGTACTTC; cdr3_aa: CASSPTGDWYEQYF
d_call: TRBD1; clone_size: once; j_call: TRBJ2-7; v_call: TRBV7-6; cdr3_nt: TGTGCCAGCGCCGGGACAGGGGGCACTCGCTCCTACGAGCAGTACTTC; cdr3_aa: CASAGTGGTRSYEQYF
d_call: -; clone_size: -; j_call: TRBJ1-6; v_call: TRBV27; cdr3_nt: TGTGCCAGCAGTATACCGACAATGCCCTCATATTTT; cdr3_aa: CASSIPTMPSYF
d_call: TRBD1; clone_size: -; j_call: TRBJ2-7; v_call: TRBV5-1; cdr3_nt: TGCGCCAGCAGCTCCGTCGGACAGGGGGTCTACGAGCAGTACTTC; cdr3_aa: CASSSVGQGVYEQYF
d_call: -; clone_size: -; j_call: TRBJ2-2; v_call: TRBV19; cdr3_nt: TGTGCCAGTAGTATCCCGGCTCGGGCCGGGGAGCTGTTTTTT; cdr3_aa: CASSIPARAGELFF
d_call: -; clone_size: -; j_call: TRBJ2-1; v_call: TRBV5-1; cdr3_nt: TGCGCCAGCGCCTACTCCTACAATGAGCAGTTCTTC; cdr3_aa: CASAYSYNEQFF
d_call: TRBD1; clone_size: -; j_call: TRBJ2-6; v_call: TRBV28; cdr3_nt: TGTGCCAGCAAGGCGCCCGGGACAGGGACCGGGGCCAACGTCCTGACTTTC; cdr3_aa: CASKAPGTGTGANVLTF
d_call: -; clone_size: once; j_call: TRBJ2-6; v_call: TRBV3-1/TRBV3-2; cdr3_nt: TGTGCCAGCAGCCAGTCCCTTCTTGGGGCCAACGTCCTGACTTTC; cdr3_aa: CASSQSLLGANVLTF
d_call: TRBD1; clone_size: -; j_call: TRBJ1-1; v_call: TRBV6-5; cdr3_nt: TGTGCCAGCGTACCCAGAGAGGGGGCGAACGAAGCTTTCTTT; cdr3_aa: CASVPREGANEAFF
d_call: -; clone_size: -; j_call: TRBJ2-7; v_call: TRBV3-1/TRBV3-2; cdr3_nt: TGTGCCAGCAGCCCTGCGGGGGCTAGCTCCTACGAGCAGTACTTC; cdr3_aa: CASSPAGASSYEQYF
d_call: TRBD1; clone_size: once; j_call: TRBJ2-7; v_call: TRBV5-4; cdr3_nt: TGTGCCAGCAGCGTGGGACAGGGACGCGGAGAGCAGTACTTC; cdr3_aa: CASSVGQGRGEQYF
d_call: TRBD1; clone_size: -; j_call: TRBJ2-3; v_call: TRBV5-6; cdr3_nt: TGTGCCAGCAGCTCCGGGACAGGGCACACAGATACGCAGTATTTT; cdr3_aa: CASSSGTGHTDTQYF
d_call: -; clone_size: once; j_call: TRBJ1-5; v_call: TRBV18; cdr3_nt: TGTGCCAGCTCACCAGCGAATGAGGGTCAGCCCCAGCATTTT; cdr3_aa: CASSPANEGQPQHF
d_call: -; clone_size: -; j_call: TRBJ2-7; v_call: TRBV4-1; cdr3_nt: TGCGCCAGCAGCCAAGTTCGCAGGCCCTACGAGCAGTACTTC; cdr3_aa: CASSQVRRPYEQYF
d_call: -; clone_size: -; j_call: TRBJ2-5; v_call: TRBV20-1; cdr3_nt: TGCAGTGCTAGTGTACCCGGACTCCCGCGATTTCACTTC; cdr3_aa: CSASVPGLPRFHF
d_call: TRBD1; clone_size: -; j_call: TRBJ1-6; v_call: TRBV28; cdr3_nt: TGTGCCAGCAGTTCAGTGACAGGGGGTTCACCCCTCCACTTT; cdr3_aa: CASSSVTGGSPLHF
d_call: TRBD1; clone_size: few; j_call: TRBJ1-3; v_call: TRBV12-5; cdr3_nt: TGTGCTAGTGGTCTGAGCACAGGGGCTGGAAACACCATATATTTT; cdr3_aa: CASGLSTGAGNTIYF
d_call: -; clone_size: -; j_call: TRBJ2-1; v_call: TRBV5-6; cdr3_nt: TGTGCCAGCTGGGGGGACTCCTACAATGAGCAGTTCTTC; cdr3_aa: CASWGDSYNEQFF
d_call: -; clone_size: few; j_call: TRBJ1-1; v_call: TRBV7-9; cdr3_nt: TGTGCCAGCAGCCCCCAGACTGAAGCTTTCTTT; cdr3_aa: CASSPQTEAFF
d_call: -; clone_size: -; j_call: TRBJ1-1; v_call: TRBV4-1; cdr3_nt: TGCGCCAGCAGCTACGGGGGGCTACTGAACACTGAAGCTTTCTTT; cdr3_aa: CASSYGGLLNTEAFF
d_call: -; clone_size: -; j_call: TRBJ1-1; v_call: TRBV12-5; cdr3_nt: TGTGCTAGTGGTTTGGGACTCGACGGGGCTGAAGCTTTCTTT; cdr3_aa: CASGLGLDGAEAFF
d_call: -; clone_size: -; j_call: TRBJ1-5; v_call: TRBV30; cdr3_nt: TGTGCCTCCCCGCATCTCACAGGGAGGGTTTTTAGCAATCAGCCCCAGCATTTT; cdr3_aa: CASPHLTGRVFSNQPQHF
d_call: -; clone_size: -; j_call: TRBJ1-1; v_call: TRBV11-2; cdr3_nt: TGTGCCAGCAGCTCCCCGGGAGTAAGGGTCACTGAAGCTTTCTTT; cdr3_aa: CASSSPGVRVTEAFF
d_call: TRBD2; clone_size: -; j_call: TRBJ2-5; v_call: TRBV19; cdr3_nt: TGTGCCAGTAGTCCGGCCCTCCCAGAAACATTAGCGGGCCTGGGGACCCAGTACTTC; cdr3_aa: CASSPALPETLAGLGTQYF
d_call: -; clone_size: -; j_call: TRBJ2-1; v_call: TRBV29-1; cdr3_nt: TGCAGCGTGATATTCCAGGGATTCTACAATGAGCAGTTCTTC; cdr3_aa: CSVIFQGFYNEQFF
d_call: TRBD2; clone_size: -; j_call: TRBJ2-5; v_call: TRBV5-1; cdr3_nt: TGCGCCAGCAGCTCGGGACTAGCGGGAGGGCAAGAGACCCAGTACTTC; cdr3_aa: CASSSGLAGGQETQYF
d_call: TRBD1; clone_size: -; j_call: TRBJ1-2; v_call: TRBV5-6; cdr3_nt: TGTGCCAGCAGTGGTAGGACAGGGGAAGGCTACACCTTC; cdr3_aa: CASSGRTGEGYTF
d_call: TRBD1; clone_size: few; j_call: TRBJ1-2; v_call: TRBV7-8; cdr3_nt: TGTGCCAGCAGCTTAGGGTCGGGACAGGGATTAAGCTCTTATGGCTACACCTTC; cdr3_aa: CASSLGSGQGLSSYGYTF
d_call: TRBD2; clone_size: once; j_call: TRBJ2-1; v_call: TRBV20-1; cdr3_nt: TGCAGTGCTAGTCCGGGGGGGGCCTCGGAAAACAATGAGCAGTTCTTC; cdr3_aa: CSASPGGASENNEQFF
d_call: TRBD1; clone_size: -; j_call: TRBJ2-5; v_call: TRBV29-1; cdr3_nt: TGCAGCGTTGGACAGGGGGAGGGGACCCAGTACTTC; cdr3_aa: CSVGQGEGTQYF